The present T cell receptor (beta chain) was sequenced within a study of regulatory T cells in long-lasting Graves disease. CDR3 length: 16 amino acids. Trimming at V came to 3 bases and at J to 10 bases, leaving 9 bases not matched to a gene. Germline loops: CDR1 SGHNT, CDR2 YENEEA. This clonotype was recorded at least ten times. Regarding time point: newly diagnosed GD, antithyroid drugs for less than 3 months. Extracted RNA from PBMCs served as the source of the TCR library. Arm-PCR of CDR3 regions and iRepertoire HTBI primers were used to build TCR beta libraries. One entry per CDR3 protein results from TCRdb running MiXCR on the multiplex PCR reads. The profile covers roughly 400,000 distinct CDR3 sequences, with around 15% appearing a single time and about 23% taken by the ten largest. This same sample was also part of a study on T cells in Graves' hyperthyroidism and ophthalmopathy.

This TCR was sampled from a woman younger than 35 with Graves disease. Sequenced here: peripheral blood mononuclear cells (PBMCs), sampled at new diagnosis, from a patient treated with antithyroid drugs. The V gene is TRBV11-3, the J gene TRBJ2-1; 13 nucleotides line up with TRBD2. In DNA, the CDR3 is TGTGCCAGCAGCTTGGGGGGACTAGCGGGATTCGGAGAGCAGTTCTTC. This encodes CASSLGGLAGFGEQFF.